Sequencing of this T cell receptor beta chain was carried out in a study of shared clonotypes between healthy human individuals. This clone was seen a few times. The method was immunoSEQ multiplex PCR; TCRdb's version includes in-frame clones alone and lacks a portion of them. The table shows hundreds of thousands of clones, with roughly 79% occurring only once. This clonotype was sampled from a woman in her thirties or forties in good health. Some clones in this sample may be carry-over from other donors' samples. Material for sequencing was PBMCs.

CDR3 region: CASSRRAGRGPNTEAFF. As DNA, the CDR3 is TGTGCCAGTAGTCGCCGGGCGGGGAGAGGACCGAACACTGAAGCTTTCTTT. The chain combines TRBV19 with TRBJ1-1; D is uncertain. Germline V lookup: CDR1 LNHDA, CDR2 SQIVND (reference sequence). This CDR3 is built from 17 residues. V was pared by 5 bases and J by 1 base, with 20 bases between.